These 17 T cell receptor beta chains came from one sample sequenced in a study of cytomegalovirus exposure and HLA in healthy donors. PCR employed 60 Vbeta and 13 Jbeta primers. Only in-frame clones appear in the TCRdb table, and some are missing; sequencing was by immunoSEQ multiplex PCR. The sample records 150,000 to 200,000 clones, 70% to 80% being singletons. What was sequenced was PBMCs. The origin of the receptors is a woman aged 45 to 65 in good health and CMV-seronegative.

The CDR3 region has the DNA TGTGCCAGCAGCTTAGGGAGGGACTTTGGCTACACCTTC. It is translated as CASSLGRDFGYTF. The V gene is TRBV7-9, the J gene TRBJ1-2, with D possibly being TRBD1 (5 bases). V shed 1 base and J shed 7 bases, with 10 bases lying between them. This CDR3 spans 13 amino acids. The germline V gene encodes CDR1 SEHNR and CDR2 FQNEAQ (reference sequence).

The J gene is TRBJ2-7, the V gene TRBV4-3; D possibly corresponds to TRBD2 (5 bases). In germline, CDR1 is LGHNA, CDR2 YSLEER. V was pared by 0 bases and J by 3 bases, with 9 bases between. The CDR3 is made up of 14 amino acids. The CDR3: CASSQDTGSYEQYF. The CDR3 DNA sequence: TGCGCCAGCAGCCAAGATACGGGGAGCTACGAGCAGTACTTC.

The rearrangement joins TRBV11-3 to TRBJ2-2, with unresolved D. The V end was cut by 5 bases, the J end by 1 base, with 8 bases between. Germline CDR1 is SGHNT and CDR2 is YENEEA. The CDR3 extends over 14 amino acids. CDR3 in amino acids: CASSRGENTGELFF. The DNA of the CDR3 is TGTGCCAGCAGCCGAGGAGAGAACACCGGGGAGCTGTTTTTT.

The chain employs TRBV30 and TRBJ2-6; 10 bases align to TRBD2. Germline values: CDR1 GTSNPN, CDR2 SVGIG (reference sequence). This CDR3 is built from 14 residues. The junction had 5 bases not matched to a gene; V was cut back by 8 bases and J by 4 bases. The CDR3 loop reads CALAGVPGANVLTF. The CDR3 DNA sequence: TGTGCCCTAGCGGGAGTGCCGGGGGCCAACGTCCTGACTTTC.

The chain has TRBV5-1 and TRBJ2-5; TRBD1 might be the D (6 bases). Germline V lookup: CDR1 SGHRS, CDR2 YFSETQ. The CDR3 extends over 15 amino acids. Trimming took 2 bases from V and 5 from J, leaving 16 bases between them. The DNA for the CDR3 is TGCGCCAGCAGCTTAAATCCGTTCCAGGGGGAGACCCAGTACTTC. Protein: CASSLNPFQGETQYF.

The chain recombines TRBV7-2 with TRBJ2-1, with TRBD2 matching over 14 bases. Per germline, CDR1 SGHTA and CDR2 FQGNSA. The junction had 7 bases not matched to a gene; V was cut back by 2 bases and J by 1 base. The CDR3 length is 19 residues. The CDR3 DNA reads as TGTGCCAGCAGCTTATTTGGGACTAGCGGGAGTGGGTCCTACAATGAGCAGTTCTTC. Residues: CASSLFGTSGSGSYNEQFF.

The chain links TRBV9 to TRBJ1-2, with 10 bases identical to TRBD1. Per germline, CDR1 SGDLS and CDR2 YYNGEE. The V segment lost 3 bases and the J segment 4 bases; nucleotides outside the gene matches: 6. The CDR3 spans 15 residues. The CDR3 region is CASSAAGQGTYGYTF. The CDR3 DNA reads as TGTGCCAGCAGCGCGGCGGGACAGGGGACCTATGGCTACACCTTC.

The V and J genes are TRBV7-2 and TRBJ1-5, with D unresolved. The CDR3 spans 12 residues. The V gene's germline CDR1 is SGHTA and CDR2 FQGNSA. Trimming shortened V by 1 base and J by 6 bases, and 4 bases separated the two germline ends. As DNA, the CDR3 is TGTGCCAGCAGCTTAGGGAGTCAGCCCCAGCATTTT. It yields the protein CASSLGSQPQHF.

The chain has TRBV9 and TRBJ2-2; D gene ambiguous. The CDR3 extends over 14 amino acids. CDR1 is SGDLS, CDR2 YYNGEE, per germline. Trimming left V 0 bases short and J 6 bases short, with 9 bases between. The CDR3 nucleotides read TGTGCCAGCAGCGTAGCACAAACCTCCGGGGAGCTGTTTTTT. It encodes CASSVAQTSGELFF.

V is TRBV27 and J is TRBJ2-7, with TRBD1 identical over 12 bases. This CDR3 has 14 amino acids. J gave up 9 bases and V 5 bases, and 8 bases lay outside the gene matches. The germline gives CDR1 MNHEY, CDR2 SMNVEV (reference sequence). The DNA of the CDR3 is TGTGCCAGCAGTGGAAGGGGACAGGGGGCTGGGCAGTACTTC. Protein product: CASSGRGQGAGQYF.

The V and J genes are TRBV27 and TRBJ2-1, with D perhaps TRBD2 (6 bases). The CDR3 contains 14 residues. V was clipped by 8 bases and J by 5 bases, with 16 bases between them. CDR1 MNHEY and CDR2 SMNVEV come from the germline V gene (reference sequence). The CDR3 DNA is TGTGCCAGCTCTCTTGGAGGGATAAACAATGAGCAGTTCTTC. Encoded protein: CASSLGGINNEQFF.

The J gene is TRBJ2-5, the V gene TRBV5-4; unclear D gene. V lost 4 bases, J lost 5 bases, and 18 bases lay in between. CDR1 and CDR2 from the germline V gene are SGHNT and YYREEE (reference sequence). This CDR3 has 15 amino acids. The CDR3 DNA is TGTGCCAGCAGCACTGCCCGAGGCGTGATGGAGACCCAGTACTTC. It is translated as CASSTARGVMETQYF.

In DNA, the CDR3 is TGTGCCAGCAGCCTAGACAGCTATGGCTACACCTTC. Its protein is CASSLDSYGYTF. The gene calls are TRBV28 and TRBJ1-2; D may be TRBD1 (5 bases). CDR1 and CDR2 (germline): MDHEN, SYDVKM. V lost 6 bases and J lost 4, with 9 bases in between. This CDR3 is built from 12 residues.

CDR3: CASSSRTSGWEETQYF. The CDR3 nucleotides are TGTGCCAGCAGCTCTCGGACTAGCGGTTGGGAGGAGACCCAGTACTTC. The V and J genes are TRBV5-6 and TRBJ2-5; 10 bases agree with TRBD2. V trimming: 3 bases; J trimming: 5 bases; junction bases outside the gene matches: 10. Germline V gives CDR1 SGHDT, CDR2 YYEEEE. The CDR3 runs to 16 residues.

The V call is TRBV29-1, the J call TRBJ2-5; possible D gene TRBD2, 6 bases. The ends were cut back, 5 bases at V and 4 bases at J, with 11 bases in the middle. This CDR3 spans 12 amino acids. Per the germline V gene, CDR1 is SQVTM and CDR2 is ANQGSEA. The CDR3 here is CSVSLALETQYF. The CDR3 coding sequence is TGCAGCGTTAGTCTAGCGCTAGAGACCCAGTACTTC.

This clone was counted only a few times. This chain uses TRBV6-5 with TRBJ2-7; no firm D call. With 4 bases removed from V and 6 bases from J, the gap between germline ends came to 13 bases. Germline V gives CDR1 MNHEY, CDR2 SVGAGI. The CDR3 extends over 13 amino acids. This CDR3 reads CASSSRLLSEQYF. The DNA for the CDR3 is TGTGCCAGCAGTTCTAGATTGCTGAGCGAGCAGTACTTC.

The CDR3 coding sequence is TGTGCCAGCTCACTACGGGCGGGATATTCTCAAGAGACCCAGTACTTC. Amino acid sequence: CASSLRAGYSQETQYF. The V and J genes are TRBV18 and TRBJ2-5; D is possibly TRBD2 (6 bases). V shed 4 bases and J shed 2 bases, with 17 bases lying between them. CDR1 and CDR2 from the germline V gene are KGHSH and LQKENI. The CDR3 extends over 16 amino acids.